This T cell receptor beta chain was identified in a study of lymphopenia after photon versus proton radiotherapy. General study results and limits: Better survival with proton therapy was suggested as possible, not demonstrated. Photon-treated patients lost naive T cells and TCR diversity; proton-treated stayed stable. Post-nadir TCR diversity decline inversely tracked overall survival among those who died. After lymphocyte nadir, photon-treated repertoires showed oligoclonal expansion, especially CD8+ Temra.

Assay: immunoSEQ multiplex PCR; the TCRdb copy retains only in-frame clones and omits some. The table has around 30,000 clones, 84% seen once. The V gene lost 1 base and the J gene lost 11 bases, with 9 bases spanning the gap. Germline values: CDR1 LNHNV, CDR2 YYDKDF (reference sequence). This CDR3 is 12 amino acids long. This clone was seen only once. Antigen: not known. The chain combines TRBV15 with TRBJ2-1; TRBD2 is a possible D gene (5 bases). This TCR derives from a woman aged 70-85 years with pancreatic cancer. Source: peripheral blood, taken from a patient treated with proton-based radiotherapy. CDR3 amino acids: CATSRANGKQFF. In DNA form, the CDR3 reads TGTGCCACCAGCAGAGCTAACGGGAAGCAGTTCTTC.